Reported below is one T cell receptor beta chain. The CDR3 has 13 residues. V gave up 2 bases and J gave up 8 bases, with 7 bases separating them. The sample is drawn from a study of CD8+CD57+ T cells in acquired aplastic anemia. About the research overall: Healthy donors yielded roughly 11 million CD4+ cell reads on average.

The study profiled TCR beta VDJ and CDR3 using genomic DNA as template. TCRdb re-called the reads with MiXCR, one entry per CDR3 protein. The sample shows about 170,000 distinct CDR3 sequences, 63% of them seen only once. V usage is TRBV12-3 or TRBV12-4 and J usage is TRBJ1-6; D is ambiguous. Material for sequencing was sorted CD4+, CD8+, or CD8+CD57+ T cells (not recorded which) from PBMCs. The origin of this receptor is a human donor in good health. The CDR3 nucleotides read TGTGCCAGCAGTTTAAAGCTGCATTCACCCCTCCACTTT. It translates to CASSLKLHSPLHF.